This T cell receptor (beta chain) was profiled in a study of T cell responses to AZD1222 COVID-19 vaccine. About the study: Second doses that came at about 4 or about 12 weeks were put together.

Using immunoSEQ multiplex PCR, the repertoire was profiled, and TCRdb retains in-frame clones only, with some absent. This sample has approximately 110,000 clones; over 85% occur once, and the top ten carry roughly 2%. From germline, CDR1 is KGHSH and CDR2 LQKENI. Trimming removed 2 bases at V and 6 bases at J, with 7 bases between. This CDR3 contains 12 residues. This chain connects TRBV18 to TRBJ1-2, with no clear D. Sequenced here: peripheral blood, sampled on day 0 of AZD1222 vaccination. The source of this sequence is an adult in good health. Here the CDR3 reads CASSPIKDGYTF. The CDR3 nucleotides are TGTGCCAGCTCACCAATTAAGGATGGCTACACCTTC.